These 20 T cell receptor beta chains originate from one sample sequenced in a study of early T cells in non-severe SARS-CoV-2 infection. TCRdb passed the 5' RACE reads through MiXCR, listing each CDR3 protein once. The profile shows 60,000 to 70,000 distinct CDR3 sequences, 5.9% of them singletons. The sample was whole blood, taken at baseline. The receptors were gathered from an adult who was a healthcare worker with PCR-confirmed SARS-CoV-2 infection or an uninfected control (not recorded which).

This clonotype occurred many times. This rearrangement joins TRBV29-1 to TRBJ2-1; 13 bases agree with TRBD2. The CDR3 has 13 residues. In germline, CDR1 is SQVTM, CDR2 ANQGSEA. The trim removed 3 bases at V and 9 bases at J, leaving 2 bases unmatched. Here the CDR3 DNA reads TGCAGCGTTGAGGGACTAGCGGGATTTGAGCAGTTCTTC. Translating gives CSVEGLAGFEQFF.

This clonotype has ten or more counts. The chain has TRBV5-1 and TRBJ2-2, with 9 bases identical to TRBD2. The germline V gene encodes CDR1 SGHRS and CDR2 YFSETQ. With V trimmed by 0 bases and J by 5 bases, 17 bases remained unmatched. CDR3 size: 20 residues. CDR3 nucleotide sequence: TGCGCCAGCAGCTTGGCCTTATATCAGCGGGAGGTCTCAGGGACCGGGGAGCTGTTTTTT. It codes for CASSLALYQREVSGTGELFF.

The genes are TRBV5-4 and TRBJ2-3, with 10 bases lining up with TRBD2. The CDR3 totals 20 residues. With V trimmed by 5 bases and J by 2 bases, 20 bases remained unmatched. CDR1 is SGHNT and CDR2 is YYREEE in the germline V gene (reference sequence). The CDR3 DNA sequence: TGTGCCAGCAGTTCAATAACCAGGACAACTAGCGGGAAGTCCACAGATACGCAGTATTTT. Translated, it gives CASSSITRTTSGKSTDTQYF.

The sample holds a few counts of this clonotype. For the CDR3, the DNA is TGTGCCAGCAGCTTAATCCGGGGGGCAGCCTCTGGAAACACCATATATTTT. It is translated as CASSLIRGAASGNTIYF. The chain joins TRBV7-9 to TRBJ1-3; D is perhaps TRBD1 (6 bases). CDR3 size: 17 residues. Per germline, CDR1 SEHNR and CDR2 FQNEAQ (reference sequence). Trimming left V 2 bases short and J 0 bases short, with 14 bases between.

V gene TRBV6-8 combines with J gene TRBJ1-1; unclear D gene. CDR3 length: 11 amino acids. Germline V gene sequence: CDR1 MNHGY, CDR2 SAAAGT. Between the trimmed V and J ends, which lost 7 bases and 8 bases, there was a span of 11 bases. CDR3 residues: CASINGEEAFF. The CDR3 DNA reads as TGTGCCAGCATCAACGGTGAAGAAGCTTTCTTT.

This clonotype showed up many times. The V gene is TRBV4-1, the J gene TRBJ1-1; 8 bases align to TRBD1. From germline, CDR1 is MGHRA and CDR2 YSYEKL. The junction had 6 bases not matched to a gene; V was cut back by 4 bases and J by 5 bases. The CDR3 consists of 14 residues. The CDR3 DNA is TGCGCCAGCAGCCGGGGACAGGCGGCGACTGAAGCTTTCTTT. Protein sequence: CASSRGQAATEAFF.

This clonotype has just a few counts. The chain couples TRBV12-3 or TRBV12-4 to TRBJ1-6; maybe TRBD1 (6 bases). V was clipped by 2 bases and J by 6 bases, with 14 bases between them. This CDR3 contains 16 residues. CDR3 in DNA: TGTGCCAGCAGTTTATGGGACACTCGACTTAATTCACCCCTCCACTTT. This gives the protein CASSLWDTRLNSPLHF.

A remark on this clonotype: A much larger clone differs from this one at a single base, so this may be a read error. The chain uses TRBV7-6 and TRBJ2-1; weak D call: TRBD2 (5 bases). CDR3 size: 16 residues. Germline CDR1 and CDR2: SGHVS and FNYEAQ. DNA for the CDR3: TGTGCCAGCGGCTTAGCTTTAACAGTCGGGATCGATGAGCAGTTCTTC. Its protein product is CASGLALTVGIDEQFF.

This clonotype was counted a few times. The J gene is TRBJ2-2, the V gene TRBV7-2; no definite D call. Germline CDR1 SGHTA, CDR2 FQGNSA. Deletions cut 1 base from V and 7 bases from J, with 16 bases between. The CDR3 sequence is 16 residues long. The CDR3 loop reads CASSLEQRGNDGELFF. DNA of the CDR3: TGTGCCAGCAGCTTAGAACAACGCGGCAACGACGGGGAGCTGTTTTTT.

There are a few counts of this clonotype. The CDR3 nucleotides read TGCACCAGCAGCCCACATTCCGGGACTAGAGGTCACACAGATACGCAGTATTTT. The encoded protein is CTSSPHSGTRGHTDTQYF. V is TRBV1 and J is TRBJ2-3; the D call TRBD2 from the table was never checked on the DNA. TRBV1 has pseudogene status. CDR3 length equals 18 residues.

This clonotype was observed a handful of times. The chain couples TRBV6-1 to TRBJ2-3; D gene unclear. The V gene's germline CDR1 is MNHNS and CDR2 SASEGT. With 8 bases removed from V and 3 bases from J, the gap between germline ends came to 12 bases. CDR3 length: 13 residues. The CDR3: CASGKGSTDTQYF. CDR3 in DNA: TGTGCCAGCGGAAAGGGCAGTACAGATACGCAGTATTTT.

This sequence joins TRBV27 and TRBJ2-7; TRBD2 agrees at 14 bases. Per the germline V gene, CDR1 is MNHEY and CDR2 is SMNVEV (reference sequence). The CDR3 runs to 16 residues. The junction had 6 bases not matched to a gene; V was cut back by 5 bases and J by 3 bases. The CDR3: CASSPGTSGSSYEQYF. Here the CDR3 DNA reads TGTGCCAGCAGTCCCGGGACTAGCGGGAGTAGCTACGAGCAGTACTTC.

This clonotype has only a few counts. The chain recombines TRBV20-1 with TRBJ1-5; TRBD1 matches 7 bases. V trimming: 0 bases; J trimming: 4 bases; junction bases outside the gene matches: 12. Germline CDR1 DFQATT, CDR2 SNEGSKA (reference sequence). The CDR3 runs to 17 residues. The CDR3 nucleotides read TGCAGTGCTAGAGATCCGACAGGGATGCTGGGGAATCAGCCCCAGCATTTT. Translated, it gives CSARDPTGMLGNQPQHF.

The rearrangement links TRBV11-2 to TRBJ2-2; a weak D match, TRBD2 (6 bases). Trimming took off 8 bases at V and 3 bases at J, with 10 bases between the two ends. The CDR3 is made up of 13 amino acids. Looked up from germline, CDR1 is SGHAT and CDR2 is FQNNGV. The CDR3 nucleotides are TGTGCCAGCCCTGAGCGGGACACCGGGGAGCTGTTTTTT. It translates to CASPERDTGELFF. The full variable domain, with the rest looked up from reference TRBV11-2 and TRBJ2-2, is EAGVAQSPRYKIIEKRQSVAFWCNPISGHATLYWYQQILGQGPKLLIQFQNNGVVDDSQLPKDRFSAERLKGVDSTLKIQPAKLEDSAVYLCASPERDTGELFFGEGSRLTVL.

This clonotype has a count of ten or more. The J gene is TRBJ2-6, the V gene TRBV7-8; D uncertain. CDR1 and CDR2 (germline): SGHVS, FQNEAQ. The CDR3 sequence is 17 residues long. V was trimmed by 0 bases and J by 2 bases, leaving 11 bases between them. The CDR3 coding sequence is TGTGCCAGCAGCTTAGCCCGTCTAAGGCCTGGGGCCAACGTCCTGACTTTC. This codes for CASSLARLRPGANVLTF.

This clonotype was seen repeatedly, ten times or more. The V and J genes are TRBV28 and TRBJ2-1, with a weak D call TRBD2 (6 bases). V was shortened by 1 base and J by 2 bases, with 21 bases between the two germline ends. Germline CDR1 MDHEN, CDR2 SYDVKM. The CDR3 totals 19 residues. For the CDR3, the DNA is TGTGCCAGCAGTTTATACAATGCGGGGCGATCTCAGGCCTACAATGAGCAGTTCTTC. Translated, it gives CASSLYNAGRSQAYNEQFF. Full variable domain (remainder filled in from reference TRBV28 and TRBJ2-1): DVKVTQSSRYLVKRTGEKVFLECVQDMDHENMFWYRQDPGLGLRLIYFSYDVKMKEKGDIPEGYSVSREKKERFSLILESASTNQTSMYLCASSLYNAGRSQAYNEQFFGPGTRLTVL.

This clonotype was seen ten or more times. The chain combines TRBV10-2 with TRBJ2-6, with 8 bases lining up with TRBD1. This CDR3 has 15 residues. The V and J ends lost 6 bases and 2 bases, in that order; junction bases with no gene match: 3. Germline V gene data show CDR1 as WSHSY and CDR2 as SAAADI. CDR3 nucleotides: TGCGCCAGCAGGGCGACAGGGGCTGGGGCCAACGTCCTGACTTTC. It is translated as CASRATGAGANVLTF.

This clonotype was detected a few times. The chain uses TRBV2 and TRBJ1-6; a possible D gene is TRBD1 (5 bases). Germline values: CDR1 SNHLY, CDR2 FYNNEI. This CDR3 has 17 amino acids. Trimming pared 6 bases from V and 6 bases from J, leaving 21 bases between. CDR3 bases: TGTGCCAGCAGGGAGGGGAAGGGATGGTCGCGTAATTCACCCCTCCACTTT. The encoded protein is CASREGKGWSRNSPLHF.

The chain combines TRBV28 with TRBJ2-5; unclear D gene. Germline CDR1 MDHEN, CDR2 SYDVKM. There are 15 residues in the CDR3. V dropped 6 bases and J dropped 4 bases, with 18 bases sitting between them. The CDR3 DNA sequence: TGTGCCAGCAGCTCCGCGCAGTCTAGAGGAGAGACCCAGTACTTC. Translating it yields CASSSAQSRGETQYF. The variable domain in full, completed from reference TRBV28 and TRBJ2-5, reads DVKVTQSSRYLVKRTGEKVFLECVQDMDHENMFWYRQDPGLGLRLIYFSYDVKMKEKGDIPEGYSVSREKKERFSLILESASTNQTSMYLCASSSAQSRGETQYFGPGTRLLVL.

The chain links TRBV30 to TRBJ1-4; D remains ambiguous. CDR3 size: 15 residues. V lost 3 bases, J lost 5 bases, and 16 bases lay in between. The V gene's germline CDR1 is GTSNPN and CDR2 SVGIG (reference sequence). The CDR3 nucleotides read TGTGCCTGGAGAGAAGGCCATTCCCCGAATGAAAAACTGTTTTTT. Its translation is CAWREGHSPNEKLFF.